The rows below give T cell receptor beta chains drawn from one sample of a study of blood T cell repertoires in COVID-19. Here immunoSEQ multiplex PCR was the method, and the copy in TCRdb shows in-frame clones only, minus some. In the table there are tens of thousands of clones, around 91% of which are singletons. The source material was peripheral blood. Receptor source: a man aged 60 to 75 with active or convalescent COVID-19. Each CDR3 is given with its conserved first and last residue.

j_call v_call cdr3_aa
TRBJ2-2 TRBV4-1 CASSHSRDRVDTGELFF
TRBJ1-1 TRBV2 CASRDGGSSAEAFF
TRBJ1-3 TRBV6-6 CASSGAGGNTIYF
TRBJ2-7 TRBV10-3 CAISPVEGTRYEQYF
TRBJ2-7 TRBV5-1 CASSFQGYEQYF
TRBJ2-7 TRBV27 CASSLQGGEQYF
TRBJ2-7 TRBV5-1 CASSKAGRDEQYF
TRBJ1-2 TRBV18 CASSPVSPNYGYTF
TRBJ2-1 TRBV18 CASSPRGLAGGVVEQFF
TRBJ2-3 TRBV4-3 CASSQDGLAGVSDTQYF
TRBJ2-7 TRBV7-9 CASSNPRGSYEQYF
TRBJ1-6 TRBV6-5 CASRLDRGHSPLHF
TRBJ2-1 TRBV10-1 CASSSASSYNEQFF
TRBJ1-1 TRBV7-2 CASRGRGGVGFTEAFF
TRBJ1-2 TRBV24-1 CATRETGDYGYTF
TRBJ2-1 TRBV7-3 CASSFGPPRLRYEQFF
TRBJ2-7 TRBV28 CASSYSGFYEQYF
TRBJ2-7 TRBV7-2 CASSPPGLAGRYEQYF
TRBJ2-1 TRBV6-5 CASSYDTYRNEQFF
TRBJ2-3 TRBV27 CASKAYDTQYF
TRBJ1-6 TRBV13 CASSRRVTATPGALHF
TRBJ1-2 TRBV7-2 CASSRDGEVYGYTF
TRBJ1-1 TRBV27 CASRTRGTTEAFF
TRBJ2-1 TRBV3-1/TRBV3-2 CASGPLRGRSYNEQFF
TRBJ2-3 TRBV2 CASRAAGGGPDTQYF
TRBJ1-5 TRBV6-5 CASTRTGTGNQPQHF
TRBJ2-1 TRBV30 CAWSAAGYFHGSYNEQFF
TRBJ2-7 TRBV28 CASSFPASGPYEQYF
TRBJ2-7 TRBV3-1/TRBV3-2 CASSPRQAGSYYEQYF
TRBJ2-1 TRBV30 CAWSGLAGDLNEQFF
TRBJ1-4 TRBV15 CATSLQATNEKLFF
TRBJ2-3 TRBV28 CASSGGRGLDTQYF
TRBJ1-2 TRBV11-2 CASRYSDRGLSFGYTF
TRBJ1-5 TRBV7-8 CASSLIAGQAGVRTQHF
TRBJ2-5 TRBV5-8 CASSLGLAGEETQYF
TRBJ2-3 TRBV5-6 CASSLAWVGGASTDTQYF
TRBJ2-2 TRBV14 CASSQDETGVTGELFF
TRBJ2-7 TRBV4-1 CASSRGLAGVTYEQYF
TRBJ2-7 TRBV5-1 CASSLETGVSRYEQYF
TRBJ1-5 TRBV6-5 CASTPGPYLNQPQHF
TRBJ2-7 TRBV5-4 CASSSPGAYEQYF
TRBJ2-2 TRBV19 CASSMASGSNTGELFF
TRBJ2-3 TRBV7-8 CASSPTWGDLTDTQYF